This T cell receptor (beta chain) was observed in a study of blood T cell repertoires in COVID-19. Study as a whole: Italy, Spain and the United States were the sources of the convalescent and acute COVID-19 samples. PBMCs, B-cell-depleted T cells, or T cells were the source of the cDNA or gDNA that made up the material.

The V gene's germline CDR1 is MGHRA and CDR2 YSYEKL. V was shortened by 2 bases and J by 0 bases, with 11 bases between the two germline ends. The CDR3 has 15 amino acids. In the original analysis: Amplified reference gene primers provided the basis for estimating nucleated cell counts. TCRdb keeps only in-frame clones here, not all; method: immunoSEQ multiplex PCR. V and J calls and clone size come straight from that table; D and trimming were deduced from the DNA. The sample lists 170,000 or so clones; around 87% were seen once. The sample was peripheral blood. This TCR came from a man aged 40-49 years with active or convalescent COVID-19. The chain couples TRBV4-1 to TRBJ2-7; weak D call: TRBD1 (6 bases). CDR3 in DNA: TGCGCCAGCAGCCAATCGGACAGAAGCTCCTACGAGCAGTACTTC. Its translation is CASSQSDRSSYEQYF.